The 30 T cell receptor beta chains reported below all come from one sample, sequenced in a study of T cell responses to AZD1222 COVID-19 vaccine. TCRdb's copy holds only in-frame clones and misses some; the assay was immunoSEQ multiplex PCR. The repertoire holds 150,000 or so clones, with 85% to 90% as singletons. Sequencing used peripheral blood, obtained 28 days after the second AZD1222 dose. Receptor source: an adult who received the AZD1222 COVID-19 vaccine.

This chain links TRBV28 with TRBJ2-5, with D perhaps matching TRBD2 (5 bases). Germline V gene data show CDR1 as MDHEN and CDR2 as SYDVKM. The V and J ends lost 4 bases and 9 bases respectively, with 18 bases between them. The CDR3 is made up of 14 amino acids. Here the CDR3 reads CASSSPPSPRAQYF. The CDR3 DNA is TGTGCCAGCAGTTCCCCGCCTAGCCCTAGGGCCCAGTACTTC.

J is TRBJ2-3 and V is TRBV27; 14 positions match TRBD2. The junction had 8 bases not matched to a gene; V was cut back by 6 bases and J by 3 bases. The germline V gene encodes CDR1 MNHEY and CDR2 SMNVEV (reference sequence). There are 17 residues in the CDR3. The CDR3 region is CASSLGTSGSGTDTQYF. CDR3 nucleotides: TGTGCCAGCAGCCTAGGGACTAGCGGGAGTGGGACAGATACGCAGTATTTT.

The rearrangement joins TRBV19 to TRBJ1-3, with D perhaps TRBD1 (5 bases). In germline, CDR1 is LNHDA, CDR2 SQIVND (reference sequence). V was clipped by 9 bases and J by 2 bases, with 14 bases between them. The CDR3 is made up of 14 amino acids. The CDR3 is CASRIGAAGNTIYF. The CDR3 nucleotides are TGTGCCAGCCGGATTGGGGCAGCTGGAAACACCATATATTTT.

The CDR3 sequence: CSVETSGSGGETQYF. The DNA for the CDR3 is TGCAGCGTTGAGACTAGCGGGAGCGGAGGAGAGACCCAGTACTTC. The chain links TRBV29-1 to TRBJ2-5; 12 nucleotides agree with TRBD2. Germline V gene sequence: CDR1 SQVTM, CDR2 ANQGSEA. CDR3 length: 15 residues. With 3 bases clipped from V and 4 bases from J, the junction kept 6 bases outside the gene matches.

This chain uses TRBV12-3 or TRBV12-4 with TRBJ2-3; D call uncertain. Deletions cut 6 bases from V and 9 bases from J, with 13 bases between. The CDR3 sequence is 12 residues long. The CDR3 DNA follows: TGTGCCAGCAGCCGGCTAGGAGAGACGCAGTATTTT. Protein product: CASSRLGETQYF.

Of note for this clone: The sample carries other DNA sequences with the same CDR3. V is TRBV2 and J is TRBJ1-2; 7 nucleotides line up with TRBD1. There are 13 residues in the CDR3. V lost 5 bases, J lost 4 bases, and 4 bases stayed unmatched. CDR1 is SNHLY and CDR2 is FYNNEI in the germline V gene. CDR3 amino acids: CASSRDSSYGYTF. CDR3 coding DNA: TGTGCCAGCAGTCGGGACAGCTCCTATGGCTACACCTTC.

As for this clone: Mismatch with germline at one junction end may stem from a read error. V usage is TRBV2 and J usage is TRBJ2-5, with 7 bases fitting TRBD2. The CDR3 runs 13 residues. Looked up from germline, CDR1 is SNHLY and CDR2 is FYNNEI. CDR3 in DNA: TGTGCCAGCAGTAAAGCGGGATGGGAGACCCAGTACTTC. It encodes CASSKAGWETQYF.

The J gene is TRBJ1-1, the V gene TRBV7-8; D might be TRBD1 (5 bases). CDR1 is SGHVS and CDR2 is FQNEAQ in the germline V gene. This CDR3 has 14 residues. Deletions cut 1 base from V and 6 bases from J, with 12 bases between. CDR3 in DNA: TGTGCCAGCAGCTTAGGTTTTTGGGGGGCTGAAGCTTTCTTT. It translates to CASSLGFWGAEAFF. The full variable domain, completed using reference TRBV7-8 and TRBJ1-1, is GAGVSQSPRYKVAKRGQDVALRCDPISGHVSLFWYQQALGQGPEFLTYFQNEAQLDKSGLPSDRFFAERPEGSVSTLKIQRTQQEDSAVYLCASSLGFWGAEAFFGQGTRLTVV.

The chain recombines TRBV28 with TRBJ2-5; 9 positions match TRBD1. CDR1 is MDHEN, CDR2 SYDVKM, per germline. Unmatched junction bases numbered 5, after V lost 4 bases and J lost 5 bases. This CDR3 has 14 residues. In nucleotides, the CDR3 is TGTGCCAGCAGTTCGGGGACAGGGATGGAGACCCAGTACTTC. It codes for CASSSGTGMETQYF. Combining the CDR3 with reference TRBV28 and TRBJ2-5 gives the whole variable domain DVKVTQSSRYLVKRTGEKVFLECVQDMDHENMFWYRQDPGLGLRLIYFSYDVKMKEKGDIPEGYSVSREKKERFSLILESASTNQTSMYLCASSSGTGMETQYFGPGTRLLVL.

This chain connects TRBV25-1 to TRBJ1-6; D not certain. V gave up 6 bases and J gave up 4 bases, with 4 bases separating them. CDR1 and CDR2 from the germline V gene are MGHDK and SYGVNS. The CDR3 contains 12 residues. CDR3 sequence reads: CASRAYNSPLHF. For the CDR3, the DNA is TGTGCCAGCAGAGCATATAATTCACCCCTCCACTTT.

The V and J genes are TRBV27 and TRBJ2-2; 8 nucleotides align to TRBD1. Germline V gene data show CDR1 as MNHEY and CDR2 as SMNVEV (reference sequence). V was clipped by 5 bases and J by 0 bases; unmatched bases: 5. The CDR3 is 16 amino acids. The CDR3 nucleotides are TGTGCCAGCAGTAGGCCAGGGGGCGCGAACACCGGGGAGCTGTTTTTT. This codes for CASSRPGGANTGELFF.

The chain recombines TRBV11-2 with TRBJ2-7; D unclear. Trimming cost V 6 bases and J 3 bases, with 6 bases left between them. The CDR3 covers 11 residues. Germline V gives CDR1 SGHAT, CDR2 FQNNGV. The CDR3 DNA is TGTGCCAGCAGTCGACTCTACGAGCAGTACTTC. Amino acids: CASSRLYEQYF.

This clone was counted once. The chain carries TRBV9 and TRBJ2-1; D is possibly TRBD1 or TRBD2 (7 bases each). This CDR3 comprises 19 residues. With 3 bases removed from V and 4 bases from J, the gap between germline ends came to 26 bases. Germline CDR1 SGDLS, CDR2 YYNGEE. CDR3 nucleotides: TGTGCCAGCAGCGCCCCGGGACAGACCCTAGCGGACCTTTACAATGAGCAGTTCTTC. Its protein is CASSAPGQTLADLYNEQFF.

V gene TRBV4-3 combines with J gene TRBJ2-5; 7 positions match TRBD2. The CDR3 covers 15 residues. V lost 4 bases to trimming and J lost 1 base; unmatched junction nucleotides: 6. CDR1 and CDR2 (germline): LGHNA, YSLEER. The CDR3 loop reads CASSPRAGAQETQYF. The CDR3 DNA reads TGCGCCAGCAGCCCAAGGGCGGGAGCCCAAGAGACCCAGTACTTC.

The rearrangement joins TRBV6-5 to TRBJ2-1; D is uncertain. The CDR3 runs 15 residues. V lost 5 bases and J lost 6, with 17 bases in between. Germline assignment: CDR1 MNHEY and CDR2 SVGAGI. The CDR3 DNA is TGTGCCAGCAGTCCCCGGGCCCCCACCCGCAATGAGCAGTTCTTC. This translates into CASSPRAPTRNEQFF.

This clone showed up just once. The chain uses TRBV3-1 (or the pseudogene TRBV3-2) and TRBJ1-2; D gene uncertain. V was cut by 3 bases and J by 7 bases, with 12 bases left in between. Germline V lookup: CDR1 LGHDT, CDR2 YNNKEL (reference sequence). This CDR3 has 13 amino acids. CDR3 residues: CASSQASPIGYTF. The DNA for the CDR3 is TGTGCCAGCAGCCAGGCGAGTCCGATTGGCTACACCTTC.

In this sample, this clone turned up a few times. This chain links TRBV28 with TRBJ1-5, with TRBD1 identical over 10 bases. CDR3 length equals 14 residues. Germline V lookup: CDR1 MDHEN, CDR2 SYDVKM. Losses at the gene ends were 5 bases for V and 2 bases for J; bases not matched to a gene: 0. The CDR3 is CASSGTGGNQPQHF. CDR3 DNA sequence: TGTGCCAGCAGTGGGACAGGGGGCAATCAGCCCCAGCATTTT.

This rearrangement joins TRBV2 to TRBJ1-2; 10 bases agree with TRBD1. Unmatched junction bases numbered 3, after V lost 6 bases and J lost 2 bases. The germline V gene encodes CDR1 SNHLY and CDR2 FYNNEI. The CDR3 has 14 amino acids. The CDR3 bases are TGTGCCAGCAGCCGGGACAGGGGCAACTATGGCTACACCTTC. Protein product: CASSRDRGNYGYTF.

This clone was observed a handful of times. The J gene is TRBJ2-7, the V gene TRBV27; D is perhaps TRBD2 (6 bases). There are 12 residues in the CDR3. Trimming cost V 5 bases and J 6 bases, with 11 bases left between them. Germline lookup yields CDR1 MNHEY and CDR2 SMNVEV (reference sequence). In nucleotides, the CDR3 is TGTGCCAGCAGTCCACGCGGGGTCGAGCAGTACTTC. This encodes CASSPRGVEQYF.

The table lists this clone with a few counts. The chain is built from TRBV6-1 and TRBJ1-4, with D perhaps matching TRBD1 (5 bases). Germline V gene sequence: CDR1 MNHNS, CDR2 SASEGT. The germline V and J ends were trimmed by 1 base and 8 bases, with 11 bases remaining between them. This CDR3 region has 14 residues. The CDR3 spells CASSEGGWGEKLFF. DNA of the CDR3: TGTGCCAGCAGTGAAGGGGGCTGGGGGGAAAAACTGTTTTTT.

This clone was counted only a few times. The chain carries TRBV28 and TRBJ2-1, with a possible D match to TRBD1 (6 bases). There are 14 residues in the CDR3. V gave up 1 base and J gave up 6 bases, with 10 bases separating them. Germline V gene sequence: CDR1 MDHEN, CDR2 SYDVKM. Here the CDR3 DNA reads TGTGCCAGCAGTTTATTCGGACAGCGCAATGAGCAGTTCTTC. It yields the protein CASSLFGQRNEQFF.

This clone is a singleton in its sample. The rearrangement links TRBV5-1 to TRBJ1-3; D call uncertain. CDR1 is SGHRS and CDR2 is YFSETQ in the germline V gene. The germline V and J ends were trimmed by 0 bases and 0 bases, with 4 bases remaining between them. This CDR3 has 14 amino acids. The CDR3 loop reads CASSLEVSGNTIYF. CDR3 sequence (DNA): TGCGCCAGCAGCTTGGAAGTCTCTGGAAACACCATATATTTT. Variable domain in full (rest from reference TRBV5-1 and TRBJ1-3): KAGVTQTPRYLIKTRGQQVTLSCSPISGHRSVSWYQQTPGQGLQFLFEYFSETQRNKGNFPGRFSGRQFSNSRSEMNVSTLELGDSALYLCASSLEVSGNTIYFGEGSWLTVV.

The chain is built from TRBV20-1 and TRBJ2-5; D perhaps matches TRBD1 (5 bases). The germline CDR1 and CDR2 sequences are DFQATT and SNEGSKA (reference sequence). Trimming removed 3 bases from V and 4 bases from J, with 15 bases in between. This CDR3 contains 14 residues. CDR3 nucleotide sequence: TGCAGTGCTAGTTCAATGCAGGGAATAGAGACCCAGTACTTC. Translation gives CSASSMQGIETQYF.

The J gene is TRBJ2-1, the V gene TRBV7-2; D is perhaps TRBD1 (6 bases). The V gene lost 0 bases and the J gene lost 4 bases, with 10 bases spanning the gap. Germline V CDR1 and CDR2: SGHTA, FQGNSA. The CDR3 has 15 amino acids. CDR3 sequence reads: CASSLAWGRYNEQFF. The CDR3 coding sequence is TGTGCCAGCAGCTTAGCGTGGGGGCGATACAATGAGCAGTTCTTC.

The rearrangement joins TRBV24-1 to TRBJ1-5; D is possibly TRBD1 (6 bases). There are 16 residues in the CDR3. V lost 8 bases and J lost 0, with 16 bases in between. Germline CDR1 and CDR2: KGHDR and SFDVKD. Here the CDR3 DNA reads TGTGCCACCACCGGCCGGGACACGTATAGCAATCAGCCCCAGCATTTT. Translated: CATTGRDTYSNQPQHF.

This chain links TRBV19 with TRBJ1-2, with D perhaps TRBD1 (6 bases). The germline V and J ends were trimmed by 2 bases and 6 bases, with 10 bases remaining between them. CDR1 is LNHDA, CDR2 SQIVND, per germline (reference sequence). The CDR3 has 13 amino acids. DNA of the CDR3: TGTGCCAGTAGTATAAGGACAGCTGATGGCTACACCTTC. Translated, it gives CASSIRTADGYTF.

This rearrangement joins TRBV5-1 to TRBJ2-5; D might be TRBD1 (8 bases). Trimming cost V 8 bases and J 1 base, with 15 bases left between them. This CDR3 has 14 amino acids. From germline, CDR1 is SGHRS and CDR2 YFSETQ. The CDR3 here is CASTNRGGQETQYF. The DNA for the CDR3 is TGCGCCAGTACAAACAGGGGGGGCCAAGAGACCCAGTACTTC.

This clone was seen a handful of times. The rearrangement joins TRBV6-5 to TRBJ2-2; D gene unclear. This CDR3 is built from 11 residues. CDR1 is MNHEY, CDR2 SVGAGI, per germline. Deletions cut 6 bases from V and 7 bases from J, with 6 bases between. CDR3 residues: CASRGVGELFF. The CDR3, as DNA: TGTGCCAGCAGAGGAGTCGGGGAGCTGTTTTTT.

The V gene is TRBV29-1, the J gene TRBJ2-1; 16 bases are shared with TRBD2. CDR1 and CDR2 from the germline V gene are SQVTM and ANQGSEA. V trimming: 7 bases; J trimming: 6 bases; junction bases outside the gene matches: 6. CDR3 length equals 15 residues. This chain's CDR3 is CSAGTSGRAGNEQFF. The CDR3 nucleotides are TGCAGCGCCGGGACTAGCGGGAGGGCAGGCAATGAGCAGTTCTTC.

This chain links TRBV10-3 with TRBJ2-7; 12 positions match TRBD1. The CDR3 is 12 amino acids. CDR1 ENHRY and CDR2 SYGVKD come from the germline V gene. Germline trimming cut 8 bases from V and 7 bases from J; bases unmatched to any gene: 3. CDR3 DNA: TGTGCCATCGGGACAGGGGGCAGGGAGCAGTACTTC. Amino acid sequence: CAIGTGGREQYF.